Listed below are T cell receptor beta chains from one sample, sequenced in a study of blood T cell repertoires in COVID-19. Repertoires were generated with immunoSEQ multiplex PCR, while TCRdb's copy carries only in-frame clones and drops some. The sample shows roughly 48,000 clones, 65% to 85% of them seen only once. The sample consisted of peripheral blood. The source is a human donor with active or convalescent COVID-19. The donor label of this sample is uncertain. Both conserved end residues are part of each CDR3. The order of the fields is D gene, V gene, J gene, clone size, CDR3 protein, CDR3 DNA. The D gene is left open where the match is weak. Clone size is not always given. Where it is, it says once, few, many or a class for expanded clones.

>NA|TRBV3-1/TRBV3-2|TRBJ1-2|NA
CASSPHPDSYNYGYTF
TGTGCCAGCAGCCCCCACCCGGACAGCTATAACTATGGCTACACCTTC
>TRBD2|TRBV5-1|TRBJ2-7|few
CASSVSGRTPEQYF
TGCGCCAGCAGCGTTAGCGGGAGAACCCCCGAGCAGTACTTC
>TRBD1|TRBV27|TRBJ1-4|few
CASSLGTASNEKLFF
TGTGCCAGCAGTTTAGGGACAGCCTCAAATGAAAAACTGTTTTTT
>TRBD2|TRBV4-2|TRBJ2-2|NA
CASSQEASGYNKVGELFF
TGTGCCAGCAGCCAAGAGGCTAGCGGGTATAATAAGGTCGGGGAGCTGTTTTTT
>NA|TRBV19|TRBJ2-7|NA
CASPPPTEQETEQYF
TGTGCCAGCCCCCCGCCGACGGAACAGGAGACGGAGCAGTACTTC
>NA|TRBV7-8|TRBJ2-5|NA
CASSLGGHFGETQYF
TGTGCCAGCAGCTTAGGGGGACACTTTGGGGAGACCCAGTACTTC
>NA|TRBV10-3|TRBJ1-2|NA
CAISESGGHSYGYTF
TGTGCCATCAGTGAGTCGGGGGGGCATAGCTATGGCTACACCTTC
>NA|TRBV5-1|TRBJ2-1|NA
CASSWAITNNEQFF
TGCGCCAGCAGCTGGGCCATCACAAACAATGAGCAGTTCTTC
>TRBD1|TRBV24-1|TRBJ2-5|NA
CATSDRTGSETQYF
TGTGCCACCAGTGACAGGACAGGGTCGGAGACCCAGTACTTC
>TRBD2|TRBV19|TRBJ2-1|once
CASSKVAGVLSNEQFF
TGTGCCAGTAGTAAGGTAGCGGGCGTCCTCAGTAATGAGCAGTTCTTC
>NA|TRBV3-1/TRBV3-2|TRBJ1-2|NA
CASSQDSDSYGYTF
TGTGCCAGCAGCCAAGATTCAGACTCCTATGGCTACACCTTC
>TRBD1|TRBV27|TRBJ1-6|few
CASSFLQGNSPLHF
TGTGCCAGCAGTTTTTTACAGGGGAATTCACCCCTCCACTTT
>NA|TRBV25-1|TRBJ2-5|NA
CASSGTPSTAQYF
TGTGCCAGCTCCGGGACTCCCTCGACGGCCCAGTACTTC
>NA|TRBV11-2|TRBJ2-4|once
CASSLSISKNIQYF
TGTGCCAGCAGCTTGTCTATATCCAAAAACATTCAGTACTTC
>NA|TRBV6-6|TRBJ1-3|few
CASSYQGSGNTIYF
TGTGCCAGCAGTTATCAGGGCTCTGGAAACACCATATATTTT
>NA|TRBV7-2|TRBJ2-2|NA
CASSRGIASGELFF
TGTGCCAGCAGCCGCGGGATAGCGAGTGGGGAGCTGTTTTTT
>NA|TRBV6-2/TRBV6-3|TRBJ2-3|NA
CASSGLGDTQYF
TGTGCCAGCAGCGGTCTCGGAGATACGCAGTATTTT
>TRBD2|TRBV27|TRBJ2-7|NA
CASSFGRGRRSYEQYF
TGTGCCAGCAGTTTCGGTCGCGGGAGAAGGTCCTACGAGCAGTACTTC
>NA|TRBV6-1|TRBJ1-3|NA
CASSEGTAPGNTIYF
TGTGCCAGCAGTGAAGGGACAGCACCTGGAAACACCATATATTTT
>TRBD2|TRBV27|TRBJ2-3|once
CASSLRTSGSLGPDTQYF
TGTGCCAGCAGTTTAAGGACTAGCGGGAGTTTGGGCCCAGATACGCAGTATTTT
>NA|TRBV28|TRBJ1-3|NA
CASSLSDRNTIYF
TGTGCCAGCAGTTTGAGTGATAGAAACACCATATATTTT
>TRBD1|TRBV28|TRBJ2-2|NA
CASSSRGPNTGELFF
TGTGCCAGCAGTTCGAGGGGGCCGAACACCGGGGAGCTGTTTTTT
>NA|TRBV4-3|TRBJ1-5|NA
CASSQDRGGANQPQHF
TGCGCCAGCAGCCAAGATCGGGGGGGCGCGAATCAGCCCCAGCATTTT
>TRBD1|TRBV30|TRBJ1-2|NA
CAWALTGIGYTF
TGTGCCTGGGCCCTGACAGGGATCGGCTACACCTTC
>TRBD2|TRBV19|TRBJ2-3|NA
CASSIVAGGPTDTQYF
TGTGCCAGTAGTATCGTAGCGGGAGGGCCGACAGATACGCAGTATTTT
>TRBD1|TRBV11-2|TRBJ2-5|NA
CASSRDRVQETQYF
TGTGCCAGCAGCCGCGACAGGGTCCAAGAGACCCAGTACTTC
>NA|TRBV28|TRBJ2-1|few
CASSLPPWTPSSYNEQFF
TGTGCCAGCAGTTTACCCCCCTGGACTCCGAGCTCCTACAATGAGCAGTTCTTC
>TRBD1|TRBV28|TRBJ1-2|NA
CASSRAGTGEGYGYTF
TGTGCCAGCAGCCGAGCCGGGACAGGGGAAGGCTATGGCTACACCTTC
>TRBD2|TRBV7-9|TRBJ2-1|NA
CASSPRGGEANEQFF
TGTGCCAGCAGCCCTCGGGGGGGGGAGGCGAATGAGCAGTTCTTC
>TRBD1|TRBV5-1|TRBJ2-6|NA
CASSPGTGGSLSGANVLTF
TGCGCCAGCAGCCCTGGGACAGGGGGCTCGCTCTCTGGGGCCAACGTCCTGACTTTC
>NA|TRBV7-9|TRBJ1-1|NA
CASRAGMNTEAFF
TGTGCCAGCCGGGCGGGGATGAACACTGAAGCTTTCTTT
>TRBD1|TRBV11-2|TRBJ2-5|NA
CASSRDRGRKTQYF
TGTGCCAGCAGCCGGGACAGGGGGCGCAAGACCCAGTACTTC
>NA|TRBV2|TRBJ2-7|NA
CAGRAFSYEQYF
TGTGCCGGCAGGGCCTTCTCCTACGAGCAGTACTTC
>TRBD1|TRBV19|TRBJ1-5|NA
CASRGQGPSNQPQHF
TGTGCCAGTAGGGGACAGGGACCTAGCAATCAGCCCCAGCATTTT
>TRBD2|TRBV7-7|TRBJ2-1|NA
CASSRTSGAEGEQFF
TGTGCTAGCAGCCGAACTAGCGGGGCGGAGGGTGAGCAGTTCTTC
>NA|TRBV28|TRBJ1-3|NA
CASSGEWRDTIYF
TGTGCCAGCAGTGGGGAGTGGCGAGACACCATATATTTT
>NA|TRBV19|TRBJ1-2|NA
CASSTPGTNYGYTF
TGTGCCAGTAGTACCCCCGGGACAAACTATGGCTACACCTTC
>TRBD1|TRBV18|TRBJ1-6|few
CASSTTTGGSSPLHF
TGTGCCAGCTCAACCACGACAGGGGGAAGTTCACCCCTCCACTTT
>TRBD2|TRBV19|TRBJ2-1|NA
CASSHLAGGPSEQFF
TGTGCCAGTAGTCACCTAGCGGGAGGGCCCAGTGAGCAGTTCTTC
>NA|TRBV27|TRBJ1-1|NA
CASRAGTLNTEAFF
TGTGCCAGCAGAGCCGGGACACTTAACACTGAAGCTTTCTTT
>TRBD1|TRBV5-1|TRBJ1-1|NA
CASSLARGQGPEAFF
TGCGCCAGCAGCTTGGCTCGTGGACAGGGGCCTGAAGCTTTCTTT
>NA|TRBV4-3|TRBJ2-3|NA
CASSQERGTPRYF
TGCGCCAGCAGCCAAGAGAGGGGGACCCCTCGGTATTTT
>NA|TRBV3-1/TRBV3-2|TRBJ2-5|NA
CASSHTETQYF
TGTGCCAGCAGCCATACTGAGACCCAGTACTTC
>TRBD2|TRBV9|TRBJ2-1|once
CASSSRSGRNGNEQFF
TGTGCCAGCAGCTCACGTAGCGGGAGAAACGGAAATGAGCAGTTCTTC
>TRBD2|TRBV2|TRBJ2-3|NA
CASNLAGSYIGTDTQYF
TGTGCCAGCAACCTAGCGGGATCGTATATAGGCACAGATACGCAGTATTTT
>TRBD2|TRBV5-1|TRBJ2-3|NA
CASSPSLRAGDTDTQYF
TGCGCCAGCAGCCCCAGCCTGAGGGCGGGGGATACAGATACGCAGTATTTT
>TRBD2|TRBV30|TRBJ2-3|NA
CAWSLGTTTDTQYF
TGTGCCTGGAGTCTGGGGACTACCACAGATACGCAGTATTTT
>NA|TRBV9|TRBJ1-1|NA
CASSVGTGNAEAFF
TGTGCCAGCAGCGTCGGTACAGGGAACGCTGAAGCTTTCTTT
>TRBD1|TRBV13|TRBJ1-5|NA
CASSSGQGRRNQPQHF
TGTGCCAGCAGCTCGGGACAGGGAAGACGAAATCAGCCCCAGCATTTT
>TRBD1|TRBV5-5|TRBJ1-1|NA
CASSLTGGTEAFF
TGTGCCAGCAGCTTGACAGGGGGCACTGAAGCTTTCTTT
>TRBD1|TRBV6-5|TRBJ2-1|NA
CASSYSSTGGGEQFF
TGTGCCAGCAGTTACTCATCAACAGGGGGAGGAGAGCAGTTCTTC
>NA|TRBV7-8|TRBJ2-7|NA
CASSVTGTGAYEQYF
TGTGCCAGCAGCGTGACCGGGACGGGGGCCTACGAGCAGTACTTC
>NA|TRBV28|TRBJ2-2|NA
CASSGPVGELFF
TGTGCCAGCAGTGGGCCGGTCGGGGAGCTGTTTTTT
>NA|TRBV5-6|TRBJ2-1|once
CASSLTTDLLGEQFF
TGTGCCAGCAGCTTGACTACCGACCTTCTCGGTGAGCAGTTCTTC
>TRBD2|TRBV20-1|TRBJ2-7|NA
CSASRPGTSYYEQYF
TGCAGTGCTAGTCGCCCCGGGACTAGCTACTACGAGCAGTACTTC
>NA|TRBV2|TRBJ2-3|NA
CASSEAGVGTDTQYF
TGTGCCAGCAGTGAAGCGGGAGTAGGGACAGATACGCAGTATTTT
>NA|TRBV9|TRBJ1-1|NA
CASSVLGDKGDAFF
TGTGCCAGCAGCGTCCTCGGGGACAAGGGCGATGCTTTCTTT
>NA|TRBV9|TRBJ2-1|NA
CASSVVPTSEAEQFF
TGTGCCAGCAGCGTAGTTCCGACTAGTGAAGCTGAGCAGTTCTTC